What follows describes a single T cell receptor beta chain. The sample's time point: pretreatment peripheral blood. Trimming left V 1 base short and J 8 bases short, with 14 bases between. From germline, CDR1 is LGHNA and CDR2 YSLEER. This CDR3 spans 15 amino acids. This sample is drawn from a study of PD-L1 blockade in urothelial cancer. The wider study: Most patients, about 85% of the roughly 30, were males with bladder-origin cancer.

Sequencing was performed with immunoSEQ multiplex PCR; in TCRdb, only in-frame clones are kept and a portion is missing. The table has more than 75,000 clones, 84% seen once. The chain uses TRBV4-3 and TRBJ1-4; a weak D match, TRBD1 (6 bases). The sequence was collected from a man in his sixties with urothelial cancer. The material was PBMCs, obtained around atezolizumab (anti-PD-L1) treatment. The CDR3 nucleotides read TGCGCCAGCAGCCAAGTTCCAGGGGTGGGGGAAAAACTGTTTTTT. It is translated as CASSQVPGVGEKLFF.